This TCR beta chain was recorded in a study of shared clonotypes between healthy human individuals. Positive CCR7 selection of CD45RO-negative cells yielded the naive CD8 cells, and terminally differentiated effector memory CD45RA+ cells were excluded. Data came from immunoSEQ multiplex PCR; TCRdb stores just in-frame clones and leaves some out. This table holds approximately 650,000 clones, around 95% found once. CDR1 and CDR2 (germline): MDHEN, SYDVKM. Losses at the gene ends were 6 bases for V and 8 bases for J; bases not matched to a gene: 6. This CDR3 region has 12 residues. The V call is TRBV28, the J call TRBJ1-2; 7 bases are shared with TRBD1. What was sequenced was naive CD8+ T cells sorted from blood. The TCR originated in a woman in her twenties or thirties in good health. CDR3 in DNA: TGTGCCAGCAGCAATACAGGGGTGGGCTACACCTTC. Protein: CASSNTGVGYTF.